The 26 T cell receptor beta chains below come from one sample, sequenced in a study of CD8 T cells in ankylosing spondylitis. MiXCR was run by TCRdb on the 5' RACE reads, yielding one entry per CDR3 protein. The sample lists about 260,000 distinct CDR3 sequences; about 19% were seen once. Sequenced sample: blood, either unsorted or a sorted T cell fraction (not recorded which). The receptors originated from a male donor with ankylosing spondylitis or in good health (not recorded which).

This clonotype was recorded a few times. The rearrangement links TRBV5-1 to TRBJ2-6, with 11 positions matching TRBD1. J was trimmed by 0 bases and V by 2 bases; bases with no gene match: 4. Germline CDR1 is SGHRS and CDR2 is YFSETQ. The CDR3 consists of 18 residues. Here the CDR3 reads CASSLSGTGGSGANVLTF. CDR3 in DNA: TGCGCCAGCAGCTTATCCGGGACAGGGGGCTCTGGGGCCAACGTCCTGACTTTC. The full variable domain, in which reference TRBV5-1 and TRBJ2-6 provide the parts outside the CDR3, is KAGVTQTPRYLIKTRGQQVTLSCSPISGHRSVSWYQQTPGQGLQFLFEYFSETQRNKGNFPGRFSGRQFSNSRSEMNVSTLELGDSALYLCASSLSGTGGSGANVLTFGAGSRLTVL.

This clonotype was detected a few times. J is TRBJ2-4 and V is TRBV24-1, with TRBD1 as a possible D gene (6 bases). There are 15 residues in the CDR3. Trimming took 4 bases from V and 9 from J, leaving 18 bases between them. Germline CDR1 is KGHDR and CDR2 is SFDVKD. For the CDR3, the DNA is TGTGCCACCAGTGAAAGCCATGGGGACAACGGCATTCAGTACTTC. It specifies CATSESHGDNGIQYF.

The chain carries TRBV20-1 and TRBJ2-2; 7 bases map to TRBD1. From germline, CDR1 is DFQATT and CDR2 SNEGSKA (reference sequence). The CDR3 runs to 14 residues. The V segment lost 1 base and the J segment 5 bases; nucleotides outside the gene matches: 4. As DNA, the CDR3 is TGCAGTGCTAGAGGACAGGGCGGTACCGGGGAGCTGTTTTTT. Its translation: CSARGQGGTGELFF.

The V gene is TRBV5-4, the J gene TRBJ2-3, with TRBD1 identical over 9 bases. The CDR3 is made up of 15 amino acids. Germline V gene lookup returns CDR1 SGHNT and CDR2 YYREEE (reference sequence). Germline trimming cut 5 bases from V and 0 bases from J; bases unmatched to any gene: 4. CDR3 nucleotide sequence: TGTGCCAGCAGTTCGACAGGGGGGAGCACAGATACGCAGTATTTT. Its translation is CASSSTGGSTDTQYF.

CDR3 protein: CASSLWAGELFF. The CDR3 nucleotides read TGTGCCAGCAGTTTATGGGCCGGGGAGCTGTTTTTT. This chain links TRBV12-3 or TRBV12-4 with TRBJ2-2; unclear D gene. This CDR3 has 12 residues. Trimming stripped 2 bases from V and 6 bases from J, with 4 bases between.

The table lists this clonotype with many counts. The chain uses TRBV5-1 and TRBJ1-1; 8 nucleotides match TRBD1. Germline V gene lookup returns CDR1 SGHRS and CDR2 YFSETQ. V lost 3 bases, J lost 1 base, and 2 bases stayed unmatched. This CDR3 contains 14 residues. The DNA for the CDR3 is TGCGCCAGCAGCTGGGACAGGCGGAACACTGAAGCTTTCTTT. Amino acids: CASSWDRRNTEAFF. Together with reference TRBV5-1 and TRBJ1-1, the CDR3 gives the full variable domain: KAGVTQTPRYLIKTRGQQVTLSCSPISGHRSVSWYQQTPGQGLQFLFEYFSETQRNKGNFPGRFSGRQFSNSRSEMNVSTLELGDSALYLCASSWDRRNTEAFFGQGTRLTVV.

This clonotype showed up just a few times. The rearrangement joins TRBV28 to TRBJ1-4; no firm D call. The CDR3 is made up of 13 amino acids. Germline values: CDR1 MDHEN, CDR2 SYDVKM. Between the trimmed V and J ends, which lost 4 bases and 4 bases, there was a span of 7 bases. The CDR3 loop is CASSSPSNEKLFF. In nucleotides, the CDR3 is TGTGCCAGCAGTTCTCCCAGTAATGAAAAACTGTTTTTT. The variable domain in full, with the rest retrieved from reference TRBV28 and TRBJ1-4, is DVKVTQSSRYLVKRTGEKVFLECVQDMDHENMFWYRQDPGLGLRLIYFSYDVKMKEKGDIPEGYSVSREKKERFSLILESASTNQTSMYLCASSSPSNEKLFFGSGTQLSVL.

This chain joins TRBV6-5 and TRBJ1-2; D is uncertain. The CDR3 sequence is 15 residues long. Trimming pared 0 bases from V and 4 bases from J, leaving 12 bases between. Germline assignment: CDR1 MNHEY and CDR2 SVGAGI. CDR3: CASSYSRTPGYGYTF. CDR3 nucleotide sequence: TGTGCCAGCAGTTACTCGAGGACGCCAGGCTATGGCTACACCTTC.

The chain employs TRBV7-9 and TRBJ1-4; D might be TRBD1 (6 bases). The CDR3 spans 14 residues. V lost 5 bases and J lost 8, with 15 bases in between. Germline loops: CDR1 SEHNR, CDR2 FQNEAQ (reference sequence). CDR3 sequence reads: CASSMGAGYEKLFF. The CDR3 DNA is TGTGCCAGCAGCATGGGGGCAGGGTACGAAAAACTGTTTTTT.

This chain connects TRBV12-3 or TRBV12-4 to TRBJ1-5; 12 bases line up with TRBD1. This CDR3 spans 16 amino acids. The trim removed 5 bases at V and 3 bases at J, leaving 5 bases unmatched. The CDR3 reads CASSPGTGGLNQPQHF. The DNA for the CDR3 is TGTGCCAGCAGTCCAGGGACAGGGGGCCTCAATCAGCCCCAGCATTTT.

In DNA form, the CDR3 reads TGCGCCAGCAGCCCTGGGGACCGGGGCTACACCTTC. It encodes CASSPGDRGYTF. The chain recombines TRBV5-1 with TRBJ1-2; maybe TRBD1 (5 bases). Trimming cost V 4 bases and J 8 bases, with 12 bases left between them. Germline V CDR1 and CDR2: SGHRS, YFSETQ. The CDR3 has 12 amino acids.

This clonotype was observed at least ten times. The rearrangement links TRBV25-1 to TRBJ2-1; 15 positions match TRBD2. CDR1 MGHDK and CDR2 SYGVNS come from the germline V gene. The V gene end was trimmed by 4 bases and the J gene end by 2 bases; junction bases not matched to a gene: 0. The CDR3 is 16 residues long. The CDR3 bases are TGTGCCAGCAGTGGGACTAGCGGGAGGGCCTACAATGAGCAGTTCTTC. Translated, it gives CASSGTSGRAYNEQFF.

Many counts were recorded for this clonotype. The V and J genes are TRBV7-2 and TRBJ1-1; possible D gene TRBD1, 6 bases. The V gene's germline CDR1 is SGHTA and CDR2 FQGNSA. This CDR3 is 14 amino acids long. With 3 bases removed from V and 5 bases from J, the gap between germline ends came to 13 bases. The DNA for the CDR3 is TGTGCCAGCAGCTTCGCGGGGGCTTGGACTGAAGCTTTCTTT. Encoded protein: CASSFAGAWTEAFF.

This clonotype appeared a few times. This chain joins TRBV27 and TRBJ2-1; no reliable D call. The CDR3 runs 16 residues. With 3 bases removed from V and 6 bases from J, the gap between germline ends came to 18 bases. The V gene's germline CDR1 is MNHEY and CDR2 SMNVEV (reference sequence). The CDR3 is CASSFEGVGRVNEQFF. Here the CDR3 DNA reads TGTGCCAGCAGTTTTGAAGGCGTGGGTAGGGTCAATGAGCAGTTCTTC.

The V call is TRBV20-1, the J call TRBJ2-3; unclear D gene. Trimming removed 1 base at V and 3 bases at J, with 2 bases between. The CDR3 consists of 11 residues. Germline assignment: CDR1 DFQATT and CDR2 SNEGSKA (reference sequence). For the CDR3, the DNA is TGCAGTGCTAGAGCTACAGATACGCAGTATTTT. Translating it yields CSARATDTQYF.

This clonotype occurred a few times. The chain recombines TRBV5-1 with TRBJ2-2, with TRBD2 as a possible D gene (5 bases). Germline V gene lookup returns CDR1 SGHRS and CDR2 YFSETQ. The V end was cut by 1 base, the J end by 1 base, with 11 bases between. This CDR3 comprises 16 residues. The CDR3: CASSLILALNTGELFF. CDR3 coding DNA: TGCGCCAGCAGCTTGATCCTAGCTTTGAACACCGGGGAGCTGTTTTTT.

This clonotype was detected a few times. J is TRBJ2-3 and V is TRBV5-1, with D perhaps matching TRBD1 or TRBD2 (6 bases each). This CDR3 has 16 amino acids. Germline assignment: CDR1 SGHRS and CDR2 YFSETQ. V was clipped by 2 bases and J by 3 bases, with 16 bases between them. The CDR3: CASSFARGGRTDTQYF. The CDR3 DNA is TGCGCCAGCAGCTTCGCCAGAGGGGGGCGGACAGATACGCAGTATTTT.

The table lists this clonotype with a count of one. This rearrangement joins TRBV18 to TRBJ1-2; the D is unclear. The germline V gene has CDR1 KGHSH and CDR2 LQKENI. Trimming removed 6 bases from V and 5 bases from J, with 16 bases in between. The CDR3 covers 14 residues. Written as DNA, the CDR3 is TGTGCCAGCTCCCTTTCCCGGGGTGATTATGGCTACACCTTC. Protein: CASSLSRGDYGYTF.

This clonotype was detected only a few times. The chain has TRBV11-2 and TRBJ2-3; a possible D gene is TRBD1 (5 bases). Trimming took 4 bases from V and 6 from J, leaving 14 bases between them. The CDR3 is 14 amino acids. Germline assignment: CDR1 SGHAT and CDR2 FQNNGV. As DNA, the CDR3 is TGTGCCAGCAGCTCCCGGAAGGGGTGGGATACGCAGTATTTT. Translation gives CASSSRKGWDTQYF.

The chain links TRBV11-2 to TRBJ2-7; D is undetermined. Trimming cost V 5 bases and J 2 bases, with 10 bases left between them. Germline V gives CDR1 SGHAT, CDR2 FQNNGV. The CDR3 consists of 13 residues. In DNA form, the CDR3 reads TGTGCCAGCAGCCCCTCGGCGGCCTACGAGCAGTACGTC. Protein product: CASSPSAAYEQYV.

Only a few counts were recorded for this clonotype. The chain couples TRBV11-2 to TRBJ2-3; TRBD2 is a possible D gene (5 bases). There are 14 residues in the CDR3. Germline V gives CDR1 SGHAT, CDR2 FQNNGV. Trimming removed 3 bases from V and 6 bases from J, with 13 bases in between. CDR3 region: CASSLVTTGDTQYF. CDR3 nucleotide sequence: TGTGCCAGCAGCTTGGTCACTACGGGGGATACGCAGTATTTT.

V and J are TRBV13 and TRBJ2-5; D call uncertain. V lost 7 bases to trimming and J lost 5 bases, with 11 bases between them. CDR1 is PRHDT, CDR2 FYEKMQ, per germline (reference sequence). This CDR3 region has 12 residues. The CDR3 coding sequence is TGTGCCAGCAACATCCTGGGGGAGACCCAGTACTTC. Translated: CASNILGETQYF.

The chain has TRBV20-1 and TRBJ1-2, with 8 nucleotides matching TRBD1. There are 14 residues in the CDR3. Trimming removed 4 bases from V and 4 bases from J; junction bases left unmatched: 8. CDR1 and CDR2 (germline): DFQATT, SNEGSKA (reference sequence). CDR3 residues: CSATETGGGYGYTF. In DNA, the CDR3 is TGCAGTGCTACCGAAACAGGGGGAGGCTATGGCTACACCTTC.

The chain is built from TRBV6-1 and TRBJ2-1, with 8 bases identical to TRBD2. Trimming removed 5 bases from V and 2 bases from J; junction bases left unmatched: 5. CDR1 and CDR2 (germline): MNHNS, SASEGT. This CDR3 has 15 residues. The chain's CDR3 is CASSPSGSAYNEQFF. The CDR3 region has the DNA TGTGCCAGCAGTCCCAGCGGGAGCGCCTACAATGAGCAGTTCTTC.

This rearrangement joins TRBV5-1 to TRBJ2-1; unclear D gene. This CDR3 comprises 14 residues. Germline CDR1 SGHRS, CDR2 YFSETQ. The V gene lost 5 bases and the J gene lost 3 bases, with 12 bases spanning the gap. The chain's CDR3 is CASRLAEVYNEQFF. CDR3 bases: TGCGCCAGCAGGCTGGCGGAAGTCTACAATGAGCAGTTCTTC.

This clonotype was observed a few times. This chain connects TRBV25-1 to TRBJ2-1; perhaps D is TRBD1 or TRBD2 (5 bases each). Looked up from germline, CDR1 is MGHDK and CDR2 is SYGVNS. Between the trimmed V and J ends, which lost 6 bases and 8 bases, there was a span of 14 bases. This CDR3 is built from 13 residues. Here the CDR3 reads CASRGTVTYEQFF. CDR3 coding DNA: TGTGCCAGCAGGGGGACCGTAACGTATGAGCAGTTCTTC.